The clone carrying this T cell receptor (beta chain) was seen only once. Its antigen remains unknown. This specimen comes from a study of cytomegalovirus exposure and HLA in healthy donors. Study-wide background: Ancestry clustering placed 81% of about 400 genotyped donors in the Caucasian-associated cluster. Study-wide points: Immune exposure was documented only through CMV serostatus. In a later analysis, TCR beta V- and J-gene trimming showed a link to a missense DCLRE1C variant.

Trimming shortened V by 4 bases and J by 3 bases, and 7 bases separated the two germline ends. Germline V gives CDR1 ENHRY, CDR2 SYGVKD. The CDR3 length is 14 residues. A multiplex PCR was run with 60 Vbeta primers and 13 Jbeta primers. Using immunoSEQ multiplex PCR, the repertoire was profiled, and TCRdb retains in-frame clones only, with some absent. The table lists approximately 190,000 clones, 77% of them singletons. The chain employs TRBV10-3 and TRBJ1-6; D gene unclear. The source material was PBMCs. This TCR derives from a woman in her thirties in good health and CMV-seropositive. The CDR3: CAISVSGYNSPLHF. The CDR3 DNA follows: TGTGCCATCAGTGTTAGTGGCTATAATTCACCCCTCCACTTT.